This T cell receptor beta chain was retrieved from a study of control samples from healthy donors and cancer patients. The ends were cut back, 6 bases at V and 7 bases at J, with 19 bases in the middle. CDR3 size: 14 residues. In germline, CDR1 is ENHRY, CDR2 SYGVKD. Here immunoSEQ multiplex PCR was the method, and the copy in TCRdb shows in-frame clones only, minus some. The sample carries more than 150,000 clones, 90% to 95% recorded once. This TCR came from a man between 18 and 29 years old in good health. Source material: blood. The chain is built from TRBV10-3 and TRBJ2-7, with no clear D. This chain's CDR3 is CAISSGIAGWEQYF. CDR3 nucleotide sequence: TGTGCCATCAGCTCCGGCATCGCCGGTTGGGAGCAGTACTTC.